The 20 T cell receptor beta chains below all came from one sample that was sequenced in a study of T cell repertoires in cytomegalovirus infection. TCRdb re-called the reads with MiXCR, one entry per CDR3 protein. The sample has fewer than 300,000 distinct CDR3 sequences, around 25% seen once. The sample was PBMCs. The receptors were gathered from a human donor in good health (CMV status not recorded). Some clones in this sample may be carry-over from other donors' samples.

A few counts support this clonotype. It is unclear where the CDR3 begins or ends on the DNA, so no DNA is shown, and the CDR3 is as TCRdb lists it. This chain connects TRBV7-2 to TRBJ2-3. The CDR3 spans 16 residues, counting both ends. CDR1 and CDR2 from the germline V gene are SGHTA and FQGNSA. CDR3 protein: CASSLSLGTGTDTQYF.

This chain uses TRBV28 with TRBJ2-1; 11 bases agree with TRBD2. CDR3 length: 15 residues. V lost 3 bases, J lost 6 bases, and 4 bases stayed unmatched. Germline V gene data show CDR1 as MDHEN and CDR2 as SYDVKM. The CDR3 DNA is TGTGCCAGCAGTTTCATAGCGGGGGGGCCCAATGAGCAGTTCTTC. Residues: CASSFIAGGPNEQFF.

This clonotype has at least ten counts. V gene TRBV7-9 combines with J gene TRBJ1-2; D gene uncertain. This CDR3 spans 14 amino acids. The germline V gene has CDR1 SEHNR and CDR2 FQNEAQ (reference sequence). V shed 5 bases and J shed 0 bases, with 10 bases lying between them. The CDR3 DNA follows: TGTGCCAGCAGCCTCGTACAGACTAACTATGGCTACACCTTC. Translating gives CASSLVQTNYGYTF.

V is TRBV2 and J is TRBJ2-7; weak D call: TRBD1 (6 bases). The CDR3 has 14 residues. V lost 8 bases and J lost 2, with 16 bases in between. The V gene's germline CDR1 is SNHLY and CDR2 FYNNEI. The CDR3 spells CASSKAGATYEQYF. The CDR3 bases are TGTGCCAGCTCGAAGGCAGGGGCTACCTACGAGCAGTACTTC. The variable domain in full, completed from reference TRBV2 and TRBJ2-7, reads EPEVTQTPSHQVTQMGQEVILRCVPISNHLYFYWYRQILGQKVEFLVSFYNNEISEKSEIFDDQFSVERPDGSNFTLKIRSTKLEDSAMYFCASSKAGATYEQYFGPGTRLTVT.

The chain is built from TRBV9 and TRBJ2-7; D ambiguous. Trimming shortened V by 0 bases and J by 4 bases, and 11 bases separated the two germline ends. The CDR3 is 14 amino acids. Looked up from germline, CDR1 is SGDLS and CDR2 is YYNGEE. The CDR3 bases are TGTGCCAGCAGCGTAGGTACAGAACCTTACGAGCAGTACTTC. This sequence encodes CASSVGTEPYEQYF.

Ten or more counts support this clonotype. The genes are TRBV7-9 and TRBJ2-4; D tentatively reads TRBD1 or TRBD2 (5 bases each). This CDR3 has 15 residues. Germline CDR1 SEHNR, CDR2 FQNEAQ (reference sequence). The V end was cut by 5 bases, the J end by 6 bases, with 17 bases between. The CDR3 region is CASSPVGTLGNIQYF. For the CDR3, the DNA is TGTGCCAGCAGCCCGGTTGGGACGTTAGGAAACATTCAGTACTTC.

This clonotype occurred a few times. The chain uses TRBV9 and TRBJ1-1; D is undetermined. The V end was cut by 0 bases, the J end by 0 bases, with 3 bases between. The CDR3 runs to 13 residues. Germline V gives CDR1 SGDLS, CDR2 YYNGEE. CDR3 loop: CASSVDVNTEAFF. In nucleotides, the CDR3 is TGTGCCAGCAGCGTAGATGTGAACACTGAAGCTTTCTTT.

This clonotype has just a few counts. The CDR3: CASSFGGAGDTQYF. The CDR3 nucleotides read TGTGCCAGCAGTTTCGGGGGGGCCGGTGATACGCAGTATTTT. This chain connects TRBV12-3 or TRBV12-4 to TRBJ2-3, with 8 bases fitting TRBD2. CDR3 length equals 14 residues. V gave up 3 bases and J gave up 6 bases; unmatched junction bases: 5.

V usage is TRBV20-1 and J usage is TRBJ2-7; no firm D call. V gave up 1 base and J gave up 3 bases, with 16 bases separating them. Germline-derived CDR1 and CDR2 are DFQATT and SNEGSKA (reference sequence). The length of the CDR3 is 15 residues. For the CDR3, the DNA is TGCAGTGCTAGAGCCGAGACACTATCCTTCTACGAGCAGTACTTC. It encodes CSARAETLSFYEQYF.

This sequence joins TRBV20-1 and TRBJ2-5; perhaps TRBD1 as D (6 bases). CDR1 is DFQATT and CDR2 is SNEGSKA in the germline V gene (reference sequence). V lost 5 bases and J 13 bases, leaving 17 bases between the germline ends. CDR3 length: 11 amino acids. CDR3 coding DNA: TGCAGTGCTGGGACACCTGGGTCCCGGTACTTC. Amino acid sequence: CSAGTPGSRYF.

The CDR3 coding sequence is TGTGCCAGCCGGGACCCCAGAAAGGATGCTTTCTTT. This codes for CASRDPRKDAFF. The genes are TRBV28 and TRBJ1-1, with a weak D call TRBD1 (5 bases). Looked up from germline, CDR1 is MDHEN and CDR2 is SYDVKM. The CDR3 has 12 amino acids. V lost 8 bases and J 11 bases, leaving 18 bases between the germline ends. Full variable domain (outside the CDR3, taken from reference TRBV28 and TRBJ1-1): DVKVTQSSRYLVKRTGEKVFLECVQDMDHENMFWYRQDPGLGLRLIYFSYDVKMKEKGDIPEGYSVSREKKERFSLILESASTNQTSMYLCASRDPRKDAFFGQGTRLTVV.

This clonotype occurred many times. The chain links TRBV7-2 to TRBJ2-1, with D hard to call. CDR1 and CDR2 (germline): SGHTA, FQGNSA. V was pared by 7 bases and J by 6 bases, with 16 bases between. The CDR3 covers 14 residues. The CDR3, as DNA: TGTGCCAGCACCCCCCAAACGAGGCGCAATGAGCAGTTCTTC. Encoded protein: CASTPQTRRNEQFF.

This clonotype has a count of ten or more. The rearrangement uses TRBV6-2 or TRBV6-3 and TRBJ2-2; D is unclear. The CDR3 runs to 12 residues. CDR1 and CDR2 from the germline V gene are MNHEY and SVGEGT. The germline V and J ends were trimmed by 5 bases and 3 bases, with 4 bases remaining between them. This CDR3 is CASSQDTGELFF. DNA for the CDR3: TGTGCCAGCAGTCAAGACACCGGGGAGCTGTTTTTT.

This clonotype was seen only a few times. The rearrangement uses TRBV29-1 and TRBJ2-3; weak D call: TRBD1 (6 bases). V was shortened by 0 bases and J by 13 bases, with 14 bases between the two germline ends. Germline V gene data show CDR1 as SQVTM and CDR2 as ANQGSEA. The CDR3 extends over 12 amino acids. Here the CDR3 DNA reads TGCAGCGTTGAAGATCCGCAGGGGTGGAAGTATTTT. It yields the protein CSVEDPQGWKYF.

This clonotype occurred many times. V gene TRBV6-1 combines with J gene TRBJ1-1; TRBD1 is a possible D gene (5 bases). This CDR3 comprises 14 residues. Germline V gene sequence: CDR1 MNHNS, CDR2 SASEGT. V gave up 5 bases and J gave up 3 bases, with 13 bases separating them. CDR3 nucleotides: TGTGCCAGCAGTTCGCAGGGAGGGTACACTGAAGCTTTCTTT. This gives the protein CASSSQGGYTEAFF.

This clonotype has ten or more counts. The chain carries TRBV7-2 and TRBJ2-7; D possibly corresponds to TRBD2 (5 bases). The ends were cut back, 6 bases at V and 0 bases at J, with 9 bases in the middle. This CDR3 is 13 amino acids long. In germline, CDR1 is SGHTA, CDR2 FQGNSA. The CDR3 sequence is CASRTGISYEQYF. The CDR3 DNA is TGTGCCAGCAGGACCGGGATCTCCTACGAGCAGTACTTC.

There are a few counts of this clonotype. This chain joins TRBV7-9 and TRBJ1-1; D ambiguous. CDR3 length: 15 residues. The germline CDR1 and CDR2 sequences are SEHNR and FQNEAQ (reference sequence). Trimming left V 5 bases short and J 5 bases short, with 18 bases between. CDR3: CASSTFHGVLTEAFF. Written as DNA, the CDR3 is TGTGCCAGCAGCACTTTCCACGGGGTTTTGACTGAAGCTTTCTTT.

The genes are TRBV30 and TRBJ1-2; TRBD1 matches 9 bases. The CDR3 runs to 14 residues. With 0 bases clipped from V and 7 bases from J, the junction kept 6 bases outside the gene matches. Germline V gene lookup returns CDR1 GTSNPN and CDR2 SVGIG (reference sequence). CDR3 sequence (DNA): TGTGCCTGGAGTGTTTTTGGACAGGGGCTTGGCTACACCTTC. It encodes CAWSVFGQGLGYTF. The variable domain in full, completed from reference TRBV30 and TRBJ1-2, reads SQTIHQWPATLVQPVGSPLSLECTVEGTSNPNLYWYRQAAGRGLQLLFYSVGIGQISSEVPQNLSASRPQDRQFILSSKKLLLSDSGFYLCAWSVFGQGLGYTFGSGTRLTVV.

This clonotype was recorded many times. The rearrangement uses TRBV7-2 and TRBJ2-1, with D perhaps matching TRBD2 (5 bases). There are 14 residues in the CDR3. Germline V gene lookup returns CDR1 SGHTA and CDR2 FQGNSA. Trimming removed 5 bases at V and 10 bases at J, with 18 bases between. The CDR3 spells CASSRFNERREQFF. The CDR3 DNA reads TGTGCCAGCAGCCGATTTAACGAGCGGAGGGAGCAGTTCTTC.

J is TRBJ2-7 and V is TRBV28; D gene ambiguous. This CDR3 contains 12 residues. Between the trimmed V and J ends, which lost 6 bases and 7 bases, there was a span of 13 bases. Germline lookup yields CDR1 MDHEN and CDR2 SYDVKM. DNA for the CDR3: TGTGCCAGCAGCTCCGGGCCTGTGGAGCAGTACTTC. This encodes CASSSGPVEQYF.